A selection of T cell receptor beta chains follows, all from one sample in a study of shared clonotypes between healthy human individuals. Clones were sequenced by immunoSEQ multiplex PCR, and TCRdb holds only the in-frame ones, with some missing. The data hold over a million clones, with about four fifths observed a single time. Input material: memory CD4+ T cells from PBMCs. Every receptor here comes from a man younger than 35 in good health. Some clones in this sample may be carry-over from other donors' samples. CDR3s include the opening cysteine and the closing phenylalanine or tryptophan. D genes are given only for firm matches. Clone size is not always given. Where it is, it says once, few, many or a class for expanded clones.

CDR3 length	D gene	clone size	V gene	J gene	CDR3 protein	CDR3 DNA
14	TRBD1	.	TRBV5-1	TRBJ1-2	CASTQPGQPYGYTF	TGCGCCAGCACCCAGCCGGGACAGCCCTATGGCTACACCTTC
16	TRBD1	few	TRBV14	TRBJ2-3	CASSQPGQSPTDTQYF	TGTGCCAGCAGCCAACCGGGACAGTCGCCCACAGATACGCAGTATTTT
14	TRBD1	.	TRBV2	TRBJ1-2	CASSDVLTGVGYTF	TGTGCCAGCAGTGACGTCCTCACAGGGGTTGGCTACACCTTC
18	TRBD1	.	TRBV19	TRBJ1-5	CASSMTMRTGRSNQPQHF	TGTGCCAGTAGTATGACCATGCGGACAGGGAGGAGCAATCAGCCCCAGCATTTT
15	.	.	TRBV28	TRBJ1-2	CASSLTQRGSNGYTF	TGTGCCAGCAGTTTGACCCAAAGGGGGTCGAATGGCTACACCTTC
11	.	few	TRBV20-1	TRBJ1-2	CSARRLGGYTF	TGCAGTGCTAGACGGCTGGGTGGCTACACCTTC
17	TRBD2	.	TRBV18	TRBJ2-1	CASSKTVLAGATNEQFF	TGTGCCAGCTCAAAGACGGTTCTAGCGGGCGCTACCAATGAGCAGTTCTTC
14	TRBD1	.	TRBV2	TRBJ2-1	CASTEQGAYLEQFF	TGTGCCAGCACAGAACAGGGGGCTTACTTAGAGCAGTTCTTC
15	.	.	TRBV28	TRBJ2-3	CASKGGSGWTDTQYF	TGTGCCAGCAAGGGGGGGAGTGGGTGGACAGATACGCAGTATTTT
17	TRBD1	.	TRBV28	TRBJ2-2	CASSFPGQGGNTGELFF	TGTGCCAGCAGTTTTCCGGGACAGGGAGGAAACACCGGGGAGCTGTTTTTT
13	.	.	TRBV5-1	TRBJ2-7	CASSSTPGYEQYF	TGCGCCAGCAGTTCAACCCCTGGATACGAGCAGTACTTC
14	.	.	TRBV7-3	TRBJ1-1	CASSLRGMNTEAFF	TGTGCCAGCAGCTTACGGGGAATGAACACTGAAGCTTTCTTT
13	.	.	TRBV6-5	TRBJ2-4	CASRPPARNIQYF	TGTGCCAGCAGGCCCCCGGCCAGGAACATTCAGTACTTC
11	.	.	TRBV28	TRBJ2-1	CASSLGNEQFF	TGTGCCAGCAGTTTAGGGAATGAGCAGTTCTTC
15	.	.	TRBV11-2	TRBJ2-7	CASSLQQGTSYEQYF	TGTGCCAGCAGCCTCCAACAGGGTACCTCCTACGAGCAGTACTTC
15	.	few	TRBV25-1	TRBJ1-1	CASSESRAFNTEAFF	TGTGCCAGCAGTGAATCCAGGGCTTTTAACACTGAAGCTTTCTTT
16	.	.	TRBV6-5	TRBJ2-3	CASSYGSLQGTDTQYF	TGTGCCAGCAGTTACGGGTCTCTCCAAGGCACAGATACGCAGTATTTT
10	.	once	TRBV28	TRBJ2-1	CASSLGRKFF	TGTGCCAGCAGTCTAGGGCGGAAGTTCTTC
15	TRBD2	.	TRBV5-1	TRBJ2-1	CASSRTSGSPTEQFF	TGCGCCAGCAGCCGGACTAGCGGGAGTCCCACTGAGCAGTTCTTC
14	.	.	TRBV28	TRBJ1-5	CASSQSSLYQPQHF	TGTGCCAGCAGCCAATCGTCCTTATATCAGCCCCAGCATTTT
13	.	.	TRBV5-4	TRBJ2-7	CASSLPPNYEQYF	TGTGCCAGCAGCTTGCCACCGAACTACGAGCAGTACTTC
18	TRBD1	.	TRBV5-1	TRBJ2-3	CASIPGQGTAPSTDTQYF	TGCGCCAGCATCCCGGGACAGGGGACCGCCCCTAGCACAGATACGCAGTATTTT
15	.	.	TRBV4-1	TRBJ1-2	CASSPTGRGIYGYTF	TGCGCCAGCAGCCCCACGGGGAGGGGGATCTATGGCTACACCTTC
16	.	.	TRBV28	TRBJ2-4	CASSPLSGGAKNIQYF	TGTGCCAGCAGTCCCCTGAGTGGCGGAGCCAAAAACATTCAGTACTTC
13	TRBD1	once	TRBV10-3	TRBJ2-1	CASGDRAANEQFF	TGTGCCAGCGGGGACAGGGCAGCCAATGAGCAGTTCTTC